This T cell receptor beta chain was recovered during a study of vaccination and CD4 T cells after COVID-19 (dated by TCRdb to 2021 to 2024). For context, the study as a whole: Every convalescent patient had a positive nasal swab PCR test for SARS-CoV-2, with mild disease in about 9 patients and severe disease in one. In the convalescent cohort there were six males and four females, among whom were two Hispanic individuals, seven Caucasians, two Asians and one multiracial person. Participants received two doses of either the Pfizer-BioNTech BNT162b2 vaccine (n=8) or the Moderna mRNA-1273 vaccine (n=2). Post-COVID blood samples from convalescent patients were collected a median of about 100 days after diagnosis, with a range of 35 to 161 days. The time from the second vaccine dose to post-vaccine blood sampling had a median of roughly 72 days and ranged from about 13 to 250 days. Culture stimuli were overlapping spike peptide pools from SARS-CoV-2 and from the common cold coronaviruses HCoV-NL63, HCoV-OC43 and HCoV-229E. As controls, cultures received a CEFX viral epitope pool (the positive control), an HIV-1 Nef peptide pool (the negative control), or no peptide at all. In 10 COVID-19 convalescent patients and several infection-naive healthy vaccine recipients, researchers compared the spike-specific CD4+ TCR repertoire from before mRNA vaccination with the repertoire from after.

V loses 2 bases of germline sequence and J loses 8 bases, and the interval between the two ends is 18 bases. Including cysteine and phenylalanine, the CDR3 has 15 amino acids. CDR3 DNA is the only sequence kept; it has 45 bases, read in frame from the first base. In the germline V gene (reference sequence), CDR1 corresponds to MNHEY and CDR2 to SMNVEV. General findings and caveats noted by the study authors: Relatively few convalescent patients were included in the study, and early timepoints after natural infection were not analyzed. Of the vaccine-specific clones in convalescent patients, 304 of 307, or nearly all, reacted only to SARS-CoV-2 spike and did not cross-react with common cold coronaviruses. An increase in the median number of SARS-CoV-2-reactive clonotypes from around 20 after infection to roughly 39 after vaccination was observed, but the change was not found to be significant. Among the post-vaccine SARS-CoV-2-reactive clones in convalescent patients, a median around 85% showed up only after vaccination, which suggests vaccine-specific priming.

This clonotype was counted a few times. Its binding antigen is unknown. No quality values exist for individual bases; no much larger clone is one base distant. In light of the paper, this sample's treatment or condition label describes: roughly 11-day PBMC culture with coronavirus spike peptide pools or control peptides (ViraFEST assay). To expand antigen-specific T cells with peptide pools and then pick out the expanded clonotypes through TCR sequencing, the study relied on the ViraFEST assay. Positive SARS-CoV-2 PCR tests in the convalescent patients dated from March to December 2020, before Alpha, Beta and Delta variants emerged in the United States. Roughly 2.1 million PBMCs per well were cultured in IMDM with approximately 5% human AB serum and approximately 10 IU/ml IL-2, plus 10 ug/ml peptide pools. Half of the culture medium was replaced with fresh IL-2-containing medium on days 3 and 7. CD4+ T cells were isolated after around ten days of culture through negative selection using the EasySep CD4+ T cell isolation kit. Ficoll-Paque Plus gradient centrifugation was used to isolate PBMCs from whole blood, and the isolated PBMCs were then either used fresh or cryopreserved at -140C. Culture conditions were generally each tested in triplicate wells.

The receptor library was made with PCR. TCR sequencing of DNA from cultured CD4+ T cells used the Oncomine TCR Beta short-read assay at the Johns Hopkins FTIC core. The QIAamp micro DNA kit was used to extract genomic DNA from the cultured CD4+ T cells. Oncomine TCR Beta libraries from cultured CD4+ T cells were pooled with unique dual indexes and sequenced on an Illumina iSeq 100. In the paper's pipeline: Non-productive sequences were removed, and CDR3s not starting with C, not ending with F or W, or shorter than 7 amino acids were discarded. The MANAFEST web application identified antigen-specific clonotypes by comparing peptide-stimulated wells against reference wells and other culture wells. To be called positive, a clone needed an FDR below 0.05, an odds ratio above 5, and a productive frequency above 0.1% in at least two of three replicate wells. A clonotype counted as cross-reactive if it showed significant expansion both in the SARS-CoV-2 spike wells and in at least one common cold coronavirus spike condition. Similarity between CDR3 sequences was evaluated in R version 3.6.1 using Levenshtein distances (stringdist) and unrooted phylogenetic trees (ape). TCRdb redid the processing of the public reads, applying fastp at Q25 and MiXCR, and retained in-frame beta chains. Each record represents a unique CDR3 protein, reported with the most common genes and DNA among its rows. These V and J calls originate from TCRdb's pipeline instead of the authors' own analysis. In all, the sample holds about 11,000 distinct CDR3 sequences, and roughly 58% of those were seen once. Clones ranked in the top ten supply roughly 9.6% of the sample.

This clonotype was obtained from a human donor who had recovered from COVID-19. Sequences were obtained from CD4+ T cells from blood, cultured in vitro. The chain is made from TRBV27 and TRBJ1-2; the D gene cannot be named for sure. The nucleotide sequence is given as TGTGCCAGCAGTTTAAGATTTGGGTGGCTGGGGGGCTACACCTTC. It is translated as CASSLRFGWLGGYTF.